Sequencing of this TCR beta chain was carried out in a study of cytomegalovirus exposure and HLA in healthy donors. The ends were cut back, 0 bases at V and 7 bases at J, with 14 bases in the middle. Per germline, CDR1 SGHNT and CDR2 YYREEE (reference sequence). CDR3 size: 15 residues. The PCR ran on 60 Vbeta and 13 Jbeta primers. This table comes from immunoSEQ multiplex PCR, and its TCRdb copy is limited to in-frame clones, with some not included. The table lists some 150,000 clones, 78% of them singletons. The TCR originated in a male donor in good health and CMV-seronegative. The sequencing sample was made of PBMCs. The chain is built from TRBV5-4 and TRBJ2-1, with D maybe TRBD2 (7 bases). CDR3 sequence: CASSLVRGAGNEQFF. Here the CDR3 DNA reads TGTGCCAGCAGCTTGGTCCGGGGGGCCGGGAATGAGCAGTTCTTC.